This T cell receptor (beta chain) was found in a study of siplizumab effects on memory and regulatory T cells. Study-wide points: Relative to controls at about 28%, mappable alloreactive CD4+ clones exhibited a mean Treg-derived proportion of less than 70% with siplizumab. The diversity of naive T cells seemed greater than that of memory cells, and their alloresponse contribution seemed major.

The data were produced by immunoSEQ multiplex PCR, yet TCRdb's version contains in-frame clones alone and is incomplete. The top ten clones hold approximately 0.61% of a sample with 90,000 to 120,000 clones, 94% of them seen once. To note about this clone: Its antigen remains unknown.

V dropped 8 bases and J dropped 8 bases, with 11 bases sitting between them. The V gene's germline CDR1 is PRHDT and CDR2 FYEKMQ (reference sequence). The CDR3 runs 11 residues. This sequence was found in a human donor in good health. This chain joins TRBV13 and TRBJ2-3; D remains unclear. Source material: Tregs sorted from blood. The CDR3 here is CASVVVGTQYF. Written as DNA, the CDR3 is TGTGCCAGCGTGGTAGTAGGTACGCAGTATTTT.